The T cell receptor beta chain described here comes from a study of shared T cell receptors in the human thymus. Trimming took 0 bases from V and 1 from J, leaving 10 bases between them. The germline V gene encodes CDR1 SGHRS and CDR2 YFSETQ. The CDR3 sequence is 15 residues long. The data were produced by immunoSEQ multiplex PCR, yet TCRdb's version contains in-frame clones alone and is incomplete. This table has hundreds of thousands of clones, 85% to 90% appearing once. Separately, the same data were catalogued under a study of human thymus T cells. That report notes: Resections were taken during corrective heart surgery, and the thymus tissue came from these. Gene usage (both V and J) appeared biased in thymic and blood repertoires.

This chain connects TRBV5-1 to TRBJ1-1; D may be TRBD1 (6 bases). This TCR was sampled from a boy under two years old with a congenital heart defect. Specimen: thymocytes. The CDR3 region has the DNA TGCGCCAGCAGCTTGGACAGGGTCTGGAACACTGAAGCTTTCTTT. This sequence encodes CASSLDRVWNTEAFF.